This TCR beta chain was profiled in a study of cytomegalovirus exposure and HLA in healthy donors. Study outcomes and limitations: On later analysis, the bulk of CMV-associated TCR beta chains appeared to be HLA-restricted. It was in a later analysis that TCR association rates were seen to vary by HLA locus, highest for DRB1 and lowest for HLA-C. Highly shared variants forming one cluster were likely a sequencing artifact.

Trimming shortened V by 5 bases and J by 7 bases, and 8 bases separated the two germline ends. CDR3 size: 11 residues. Germline loops: CDR1 LNHDA, CDR2 SQIVND (reference sequence). With 60 Vbeta and 13 Jbeta primers, the PCR was carried out. Method: immunoSEQ multiplex PCR; TCRdb's copy keeps in-frame clones and lacks some. The sample records about 140,000 clones, 70% to 80% being singletons. This clone was counted between two and nine times. Its target is not known. The chain employs TRBV19 and TRBJ1-1; D is uncertain. The sequence came from a woman aged 50 to 60 in good health and CMV-seronegative. The sequenced sample was PBMCs. CDR3 nucleotide sequence: TGTGCCAGTAGTTCCTACGGTGAAGCTTTCTTT. Its translation is CASSSYGEAFF.